The T cell receptor beta chain under discussion was sequenced for a study of cytomegalovirus exposure and HLA in healthy donors. Study-wide findings and caveats: Researchers reportedly found TCR beta sequences accurately predicted most subjects' HLA-A and HLA-B alleles.

Primers: 60 Vbeta forward and 13 Jbeta reverse. TCRdb's table, derived via immunoSEQ multiplex PCR, lists solely in-frame clones and lacks some. The repertoire shows tens of thousands of clones; the top ten hold about 16%. V shed 0 bases, J shed 5 bases, and the junction held 6 bases outside the gene matches. CDR1 is GTSNPN, CDR2 SVGIG, per germline (reference sequence). This CDR3 is built from 14 residues. Worth noting for this clone: The antigen remains unidentified.

This chain uses TRBV30 with TRBJ1-1; 7 positions match TRBD1. The TCR originated in a boy aged 5-17 years in good health and CMV-seronegative. Sequencing input: PBMCs. CDR3 region: CAWSVGGQATEAFF. CDR3 nucleotide sequence: TGTGCCTGGAGTGTAGGAGGACAGGCAACTGAAGCTTTCTTT.